What follows is one T cell receptor (beta chain) and its context. Antigen specificity is unknown. The CDR3 is 15 residues long. J was trimmed by 3 bases and V by 5 bases; bases with no gene match: 8. In germline, CDR1 is SNHLY, CDR2 FYNNEI. Primers included in the PCR were 60 Vbeta and 13 Jbeta primers. Assay used: immunoSEQ multiplex PCR; TCRdb lists only in-frame clones, some missing. The sample contains 100,000 to 150,000 clones, around 81% of which appear only once. The sample comes from a study of cytomegalovirus exposure and HLA in healthy donors. General study results and limits: Sequences of the TCR beta chain were said to predict the HLA-A and HLA-B alleles of most subjects accurately. In an earlier analysis, productive rearrangement rates for most beta V segments clustered near 87% or 30%.

Sequenced: PBMCs. The sequence was obtained from a female donor in good health and CMV-seronegative. V and J are TRBV2 and TRBJ2-3; 7 positions agree with TRBD1. CDR3 region: CASSPDRVGTDTQYF. CDR3 bases: TGTGCCAGCAGTCCAGACAGGGTCGGGACAGATACGCAGTATTTT.